This TCR beta chain was identified during a study of blood T cell repertoires in COVID-19. Study background: From the United States, Italy and Spain came samples of acute and convalescent COVID-19.

Under the authors' procedure: Amplification with reference gene primers provided the estimates of nucleated cell counts. The data were produced by immunoSEQ multiplex PCR, yet TCRdb's version contains in-frame clones alone and is incomplete. V and J calls plus clone size are reproduced from that table; the DNA served to infer D and trimming. The sample lists about 170,000 clones, roughly four fifths occurring once. Germline V CDR1 and CDR2: SGHVS, FQNEAQ. This CDR3 has 18 amino acids. Unmatched junction bases numbered 16, after V lost 1 base and J lost 9 bases. The sequencing input was peripheral blood. The rearrangement uses TRBV7-8 and TRBJ2-5; 11 bases align to TRBD2. The clonotype originates from an elderly woman with acute or convalescent COVID-19. The CDR3 nucleotides are TGTGCCAGCAGCTTAGAATGGGGAGGACTAGCGGGCGAGGAGTCCCAGTACTTC. It specifies CASSLEWGGLAGEESQYF.